A selection of T cell receptor beta chains follows, all from one sample in a study of T cell repertoires in cytomegalovirus infection. No antigen has been identified for these receptors. Via MiXCR, TCRdb re-called the reads, giving one row per CDR3 protein. This table holds roughly 180,000 distinct CDR3 sequences, roughly 20% found once. The sequencing here drew on CD8+ T cells from cultured PBMCs, taken from culture after CMV antigen stimulation. The origin of the receptors is a human donor in good health (CMV status not recorded). Some clones in this sample may be carry-over from other donors' samples. Each CDR3 is given with its conserved first and last residue. A D gene is named only where the DNA matches it firmly. Clone size is not always given. Where it is, it says once, few, many or a class for expanded clones.

d_call	v_call	j_call	clone_size	cdr3_aa	cdr3_nt
TRBD1	TRBV27	TRBJ2-7	few	CASSAGGQGAWYF	TGTGCCAGCTCCGCGGGGGGACAGGGGGCATGGTACTTC
TRBD1	TRBV7-9	TRBJ1-1	NA	CASSSDRGSVWAFF	TGTGCCAGCAGCTCCGACAGGGGGTCCGTTTGGGCTTTCTTT
TRBD1	TRBV7-6	TRBJ1-6	many	CASSKGTQGARNSPLHF	TGTGCCAGCAGCAAAGGAACCCAGGGGGCTCGAAATTCACCCCTCCACTTT
NA	TRBV23-1	TRBJ2-4	NA	CASSHLDIIAKNIQYF	TGCGCCAGCAGTCATCTGGACATAATAGCCAAAAACATTCAGTACTTC
NA	TRBV5-1	TRBJ2-3	few	CASSLLASTDTQYF	TGCGCCAGCAGCTTGCTAGCAAGCACAGATACGCAGTATTTT
NA	TRBV7-2	TRBJ2-7	few	CASSLVGISKEQYF	TGTGCCAGCAGCTTAGTTGGGATCTCGAAGGAGCAGTACTTC
TRBD2	TRBV12-3/TRBV12-4	TRBJ2-3	few	CASIADSGGQWETQYF	TGTGCCAGCATCGCGGATAGCGGGGGCCAATGGGAGACGCAGTATTTT
TRBD2	TRBV6-6	TRBJ2-1	few	CASSLAALNEQFF	TGTGCCAGCAGCCTAGCGGCGCTAAATGAGCAGTTCTTC
NA	TRBV7-2	TRBJ1-4	NA	CASSLGGGVLTTTNEKLFF	TGTGCCAGCAGCTTAGGTGGTGGGGTCCTAACGACAACTAATGAAAAACTGTTTTTT
NA	TRBV15	TRBJ1-1	many	CATSRTDNTEAFF	TGTGCCACCAGCAGGACGGATAACACTGAAGCTTTCTTT
TRBD2	TRBV27	TRBJ2-7	few	CASSKAGGSYEQYF	TGTGCCAGCAGTAAAGCGGGGGGATCCTACGAGCAGTACTTC
NA	TRBV4-1	TRBJ2-1	NA	CASSQEMANNEQFF	TGCGCCAGCAGCCAAGAGATGGCAAACAACGAGCAGTTCTTC
TRBD2	TRBV11-2	TRBJ2-3	NA	CASSLEAGGRTDTQYF	TGTGCCAGCAGCTTAGAAGCGGGGGGCCGCACAGATACGCAGTATTTT
TRBD1	TRBV5-3	TRBJ1-2	NA	CASSSNRGGYTF	TGTGCCAGCAGCTCAAACAGGGGTGGCTACACCTTC
NA	TRBV7-2	TRBJ2-3	NA	CASSPGISSTDTQYF	TGTGCCAGCAGCCCAGGGATTTCAAGCACAGATACGCAGTATTTT
NA	TRBV7-2	TRBJ2-7	NA	CASSSGQLYEQYF	TGTGCCAGCAGCTCTGGACAGTTGTACGAGCAGTACTTC
NA	TRBV4-3	TRBJ2-6	NA	CASTQDAQDSGANVLTF	TGCGCCAGCACCCAAGACGCCCAGGATTCTGGGGCCAACGTCCTGACTTTC
NA	TRBV5-5	TRBJ2-7	many	CASSLEDLSSYEQYF	TGTGCCAGCAGCTTGGAAGACCTCAGCTCCTACGAGCAGTACTTC
NA	TRBV7-2	TRBJ2-7	few	CAIDAGYDSYEQYF	TGTGCCATCGACGCAGGGTACGACTCCTACGAGCAGTACTTC
TRBD2	TRBV7-9	TRBJ2-1	NA	CASSFSYRGGRGRLEQFF	TGTGCCAGCAGCTTTTCATATCGCGGGGGACGTGGACGCCTTGAGCAGTTCTTC
NA	TRBV6-2/TRBV6-3	TRBJ1-5	NA	CASSNGVLQPQHF	TGTGCCAGCTCTAACGGGGTCTTGCAGCCCCAGCATTTT
TRBD1	TRBV12-3/TRBV12-4	TRBJ1-4	few	CASSPTGGYNEKLFF	TGTGCCAGCAGCCCCACAGGGGGCTATAATGAAAAACTGTTTTTT
NA	TRBV19	TRBJ1-1	few	CASIGDFAEAFF	TGTGCCAGTATAGGGGATTTCGCTGAAGCTTTCTTT
NA	TRBV27	TRBJ1-1	few	CATGPGTVTEAFF	TGTGCCACTGGCCCTGGTACCGTCACTGAAGCTTTCTTT
NA	TRBV7-2	TRBJ2-5	NA	CASSLVQTGWTTRETQYF	TGTGCCAGCAGCTTAGTTCAAACAGGGTGGACCACCAGGGAGACCCAGTACTTC
NA	TRBV6-5	TRBJ2-7	NA	CASSTSRAGKYEQYF	TGTGCCAGCAGTACGTCCAGGGCGGGGAAATACGAGCAGTACTTC
NA	TRBV7-8	TRBJ1-3	NA	CASSLAGRSSGNTIYF	TGTGCCAGCAGCTTAGCGGGCAGGAGCTCTGGAAACACCATATATTTT
NA	TRBV6-2/TRBV6-3	TRBJ1-5	few	CASSYGLNQPQHF	TGTGCCAGCAGTTACGGCTTAAATCAGCCCCAGCATTTT
TRBD1	TRBV12-3/TRBV12-4	TRBJ2-3	few	CASRPTLGQATDTQYF	TGTGCCAGCCGTCCTACGTTGGGACAGGCCACAGATACGCAGTATTTT
NA	TRBV6-6	TRBJ1-1	few	CASSSLLENTEAFF	TGTGCCAGCAGTTCTTTGTTGGAGAACACTGAAGCTTTCTTT
NA	TRBV7-2	TRBJ1-1	few	CASSLTDSHTEAFF	TGTGCCAGCAGCTTGACGGACAGTCACACTGAAGCTTTCTTT
NA	TRBV20-1	TRBJ2-3	NA	CSAWTDTQYF	TGCAGTGCTTGGACAGATACGCAGTATTTT
NA	TRBV11-3	TRBJ2-7	once	CASSSRAVSTYEQYF	TGTGCCAGCAGCTCCCGGGCGGTGAGCACCTACGAGCAGTACTTC
TRBD1	TRBV7-9	TRBJ1-4	few	CASSSGPGGNEKLFF	TGTGCCAGCAGCTCCGGTCCAGGGGGAAATGAAAAACTGTTTTTT
NA	TRBV12-2	TRBJ2-2	few	CASRLLTSGTNGELFF	TGTGCAAGTCGCCTGCTGACTAGCGGGACGAACGGGGAGCTGTTTTTT
NA	TRBV6-5	TRBJ1-1	NA	CASSYQETVENTEAFF	TGTGCCAGCAGTTACCAAGAGACAGTCGAGAACACTGAAGCTTTCTTT
NA	TRBV7-9	TRBJ2-5	few	CASSRPPGEGETQYF	TGTGCCAGCAGCAGGCCCCCGGGGGAAGGGGAGACCCAGTACTTC
NA	TRBV14	TRBJ2-5	NA	CASSPTGGASQETQYF	TGTGCCAGCAGCCCTACTGGCGGGGCAAGCCAAGAGACCCAGTACTTC
TRBD1	TRBV7-2	TRBJ2-1	many	CASSLDRDYYNEQFF	TGTGCCAGCAGCCTAGACAGGGATTACTACAATGAGCAGTTCTTC
TRBD1	TRBV27	TRBJ2-7	NA	CASSLYSGQVYEQYF	TGTGCCAGCAGTCTTTATTCGGGACAGGTCTACGAGCAGTACTTC
NA	TRBV5-1	TRBJ1-1	few	CASSLGGAAEAFF	TGCGCCAGCAGCTTGGGGGGCGCGGCTGAAGCTTTCTTT
NA	TRBV14	TRBJ2-7	few	CASSQEAEIYEQYF	TGTGCCAGCAGCCAAGAGGCCGAGATCTACGAGCAGTACTTC
NA	TRBV7-9	TRBJ2-5	few	CASRYNRDFQETQYF	TGTGCCAGCAGATACAACAGGGACTTCCAAGAGACCCAGTACTTC
NA	TRBV7-9	TRBJ1-3	few	CASSPPLGGVRGNTIYF	TGTGCCAGCAGCCCCCCCCTGGGGGGGGTGAGGGGAAACACCATATATTTT
NA	TRBV7-2	TRBJ1-2	NA	CASSGNDRLYGYTF	TGTGCCAGCAGCGGGAACGACAGACTCTATGGCTACACCTTC
NA	TRBV5-8	TRBJ2-4	NA	CASRVNIQYF	TGTGCCAGCAGGGTAAACATTCAGTACTTC
NA	TRBV7-4	TRBJ2-7	NA	CASSQELRAYEQYF	TGTGCCAGCAGCCAGGAACTACGGGCCTACGAGCAGTACTTC
NA	TRBV7-8	TRBJ1-1	NA	CASSLALRPGGTEAFF	TGTGCCAGCAGCTTAGCGCTTCGACCCGGAGGAACTGAAGCTTTCTTT
NA	TRBV28	TRBJ2-5	few	CASSSPNGAKETQYF	TGTGCCAGCAGTTCGCCCAACGGGGCGAAAGAGACCCAGTACTTC
NA	TRBV29-1	TRBJ2-7	NA	CSVGPGGSYEQYF	TGCAGCGTTGGGCCCGGAGGCTCCTACGAGCAGTACTTC
NA	TRBV9	TRBJ1-3	NA	CASSGRISSGNTIYF	TGTGCCAGCAGCGGTAGGATTAGCTCTGGAAACACCATATATTTT